The T cell receptor (beta chain) described here comes from a study of OX40 agonist ivuxolimab in advanced cancers. Study summary: Recorded diagnoses for dose-escalation patients were hepatocellular carcinoma, melanoma, renal cell or head and neck cancer. About 40% of patients had received prior checkpoint inhibitor therapy.

The data were produced by immunoSEQ multiplex PCR, yet TCRdb's version contains in-frame clones alone and is incomplete. The data contain more than 65,000 clones, around 80% of them seen just once; the ten biggest clones take up approximately 5%. The germline V gene encodes CDR1 SGHDT and CDR2 YYEEEE. This CDR3 is 13 amino acids long. Trimming took off 4 bases at V and 8 bases at J, with 13 bases between the two ends. Study-wide points: At doses 0.1 to 3.0 mg/kg, CD4+ and CD8+ clones expanded.

With regard to this clone: Its antigen is undetermined.

The sequences come from CD4+ or CD8+ T cells sorted from blood, collected in a trial of the OX40 agonist ivuxolimab. The receptor was derived from an adult with an advanced solid tumor such as melanoma, head and neck, liver or kidney cancer. V gene TRBV5-6 combines with J gene TRBJ2-1, with D possibly being TRBD2 (5 bases). The chain's CDR3 is CASSPESGYEQFF. The CDR3 bases are TGTGCCAGCAGCCCCGAATCGGGGTATGAGCAGTTCTTC.